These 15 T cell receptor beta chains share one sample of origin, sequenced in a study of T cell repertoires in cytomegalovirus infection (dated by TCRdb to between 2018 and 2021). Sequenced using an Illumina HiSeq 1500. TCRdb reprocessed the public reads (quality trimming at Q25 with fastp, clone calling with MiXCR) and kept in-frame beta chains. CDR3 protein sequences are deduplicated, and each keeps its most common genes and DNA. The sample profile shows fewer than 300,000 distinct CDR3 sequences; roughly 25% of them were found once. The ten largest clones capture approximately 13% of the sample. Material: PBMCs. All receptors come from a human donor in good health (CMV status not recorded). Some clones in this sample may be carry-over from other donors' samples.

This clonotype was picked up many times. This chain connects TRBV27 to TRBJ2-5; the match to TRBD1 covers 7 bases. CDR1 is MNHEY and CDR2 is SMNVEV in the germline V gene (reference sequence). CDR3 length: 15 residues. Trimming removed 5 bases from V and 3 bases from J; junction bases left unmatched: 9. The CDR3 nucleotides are TGTGCCAGCAGTGGACGACAGGGAAGTGAAGAGACCCAGTACTTC. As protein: CASSGRQGSEETQYF.

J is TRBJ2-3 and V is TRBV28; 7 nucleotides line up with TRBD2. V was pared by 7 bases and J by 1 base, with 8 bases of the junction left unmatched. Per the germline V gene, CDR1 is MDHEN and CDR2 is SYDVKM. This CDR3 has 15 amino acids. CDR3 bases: TGTGCCAGCACCTTGGGCGGGAGTGGCACAGATACGCAGTATTTT. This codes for CASTLGGSGTDTQYF.

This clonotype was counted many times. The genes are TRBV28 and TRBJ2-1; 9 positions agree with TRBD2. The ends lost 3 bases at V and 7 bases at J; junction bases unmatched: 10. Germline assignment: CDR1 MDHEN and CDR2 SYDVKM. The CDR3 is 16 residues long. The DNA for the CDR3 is TGTGCCAGCAGTTTCTGGAGAGCGGGGGGATCGAATGAGCAGTTCTTC. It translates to CASSFWRAGGSNEQFF. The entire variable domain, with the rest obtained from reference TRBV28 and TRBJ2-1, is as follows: DVKVTQSSRYLVKRTGEKVFLECVQDMDHENMFWYRQDPGLGLRLIYFSYDVKMKEKGDIPEGYSVSREKKERFSLILESASTNQTSMYLCASSFWRAGGSNEQFFGPGTRLTVL.

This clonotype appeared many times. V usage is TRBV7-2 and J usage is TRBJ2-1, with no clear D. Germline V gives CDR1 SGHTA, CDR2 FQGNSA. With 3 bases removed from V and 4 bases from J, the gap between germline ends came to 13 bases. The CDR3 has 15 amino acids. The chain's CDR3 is CASSFLRPEYNEQFF. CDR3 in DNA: TGTGCCAGCAGCTTTCTCCGGCCCGAGTACAATGAGCAGTTCTTC.

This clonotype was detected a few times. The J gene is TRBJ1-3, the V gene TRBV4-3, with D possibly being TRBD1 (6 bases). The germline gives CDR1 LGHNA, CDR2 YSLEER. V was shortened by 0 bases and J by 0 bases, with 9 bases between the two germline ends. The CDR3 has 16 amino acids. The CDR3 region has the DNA TGCGCCAGCAGCCAAGATGGGGGGCACTCTGGAAACACCATATATTTT. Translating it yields CASSQDGGHSGNTIYF.

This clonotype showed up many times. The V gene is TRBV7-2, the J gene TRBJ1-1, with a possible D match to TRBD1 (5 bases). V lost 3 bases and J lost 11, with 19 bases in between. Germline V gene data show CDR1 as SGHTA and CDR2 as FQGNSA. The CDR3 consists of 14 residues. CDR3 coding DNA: TGTGCCAGCAGCTTTGACTTTGTGCCAGGGAGGGCTTTCTTT. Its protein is CASSFDFVPGRAFF.

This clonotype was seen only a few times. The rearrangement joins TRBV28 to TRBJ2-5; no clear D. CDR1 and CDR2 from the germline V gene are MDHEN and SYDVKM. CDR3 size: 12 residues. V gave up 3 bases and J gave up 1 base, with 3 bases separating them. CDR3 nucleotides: TGTGCCAGCAGTTTTGTCCAAGAGACCCAGTACTTC. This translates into CASSFVQETQYF.

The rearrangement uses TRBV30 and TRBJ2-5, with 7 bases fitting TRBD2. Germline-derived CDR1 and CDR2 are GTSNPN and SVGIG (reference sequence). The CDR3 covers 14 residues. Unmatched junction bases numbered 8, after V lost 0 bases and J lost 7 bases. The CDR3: CAWSVRGGSGTQYF. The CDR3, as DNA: TGTGCCTGGAGTGTACGAGGCGGGAGCGGGACCCAGTACTTC.

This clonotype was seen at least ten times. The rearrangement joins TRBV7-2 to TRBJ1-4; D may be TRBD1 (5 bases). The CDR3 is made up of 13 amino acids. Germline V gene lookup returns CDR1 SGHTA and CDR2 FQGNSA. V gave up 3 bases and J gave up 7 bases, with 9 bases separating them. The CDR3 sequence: CASSFKRGEKLFF. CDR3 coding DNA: TGTGCCAGCAGCTTTAAAAGGGGTGAAAAACTGTTTTTT.

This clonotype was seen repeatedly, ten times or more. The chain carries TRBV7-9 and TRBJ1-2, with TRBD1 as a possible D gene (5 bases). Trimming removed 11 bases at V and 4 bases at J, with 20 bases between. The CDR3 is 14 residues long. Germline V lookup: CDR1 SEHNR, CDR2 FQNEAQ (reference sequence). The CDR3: CAGGGRLDFYGYTF. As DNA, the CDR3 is TGTGCCGGTGGGGGTCGCCTAGACTTCTATGGCTACACCTTC.

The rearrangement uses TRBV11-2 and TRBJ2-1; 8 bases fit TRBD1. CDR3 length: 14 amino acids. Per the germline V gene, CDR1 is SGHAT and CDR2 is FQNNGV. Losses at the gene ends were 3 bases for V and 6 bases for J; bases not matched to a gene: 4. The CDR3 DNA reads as TGTGCCAGCAGCTTGGTTGGGACAGGCAATGAGCAGTTCTTC. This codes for CASSLVGTGNEQFF.

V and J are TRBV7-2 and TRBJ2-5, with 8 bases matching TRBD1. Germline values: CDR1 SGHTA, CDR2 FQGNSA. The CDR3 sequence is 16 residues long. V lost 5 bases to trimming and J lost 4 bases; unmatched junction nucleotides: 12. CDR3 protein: CASSSEARGQGETQYF. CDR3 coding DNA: TGTGCCAGCAGCAGTGAGGCCAGGGGGCAGGGAGAGACCCAGTACTTC.

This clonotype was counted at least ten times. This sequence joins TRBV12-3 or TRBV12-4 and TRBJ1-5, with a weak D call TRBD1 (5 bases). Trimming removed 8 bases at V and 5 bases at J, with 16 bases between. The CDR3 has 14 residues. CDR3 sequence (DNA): TGTGCCAGCGGGATGCGGGGCGTCGATCAGCCCCAGCATTTT. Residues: CASGMRGVDQPQHF.

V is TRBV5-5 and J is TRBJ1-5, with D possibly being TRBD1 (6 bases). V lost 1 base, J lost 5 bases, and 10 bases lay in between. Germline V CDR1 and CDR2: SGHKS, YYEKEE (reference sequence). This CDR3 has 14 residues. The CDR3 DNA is TGTGCCAGCAGCTTGACCGGACAGCATCAGCCCCAGCATTTT. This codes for CASSLTGQHQPQHF.

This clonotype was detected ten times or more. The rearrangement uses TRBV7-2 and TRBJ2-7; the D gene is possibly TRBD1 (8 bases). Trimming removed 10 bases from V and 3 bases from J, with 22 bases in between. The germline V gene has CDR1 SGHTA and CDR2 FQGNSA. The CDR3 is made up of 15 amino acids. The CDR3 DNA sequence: TGTGCCACCACCCTTACAGGGGGGGCCGTCTACGAGCAGTACTTC. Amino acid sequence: CATTLTGGAVYEQYF.